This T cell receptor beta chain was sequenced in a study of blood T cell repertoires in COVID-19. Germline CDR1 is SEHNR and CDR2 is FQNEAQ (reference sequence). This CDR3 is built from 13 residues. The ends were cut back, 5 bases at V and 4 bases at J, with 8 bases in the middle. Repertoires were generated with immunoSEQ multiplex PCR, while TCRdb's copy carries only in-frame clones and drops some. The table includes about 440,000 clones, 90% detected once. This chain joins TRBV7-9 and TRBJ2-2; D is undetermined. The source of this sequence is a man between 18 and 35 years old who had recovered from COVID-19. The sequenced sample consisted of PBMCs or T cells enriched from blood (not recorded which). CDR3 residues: CASSAPGTGELFF. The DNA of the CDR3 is TGTGCCAGCAGCGCCCCAGGCACCGGGGAGCTGTTTTTT.